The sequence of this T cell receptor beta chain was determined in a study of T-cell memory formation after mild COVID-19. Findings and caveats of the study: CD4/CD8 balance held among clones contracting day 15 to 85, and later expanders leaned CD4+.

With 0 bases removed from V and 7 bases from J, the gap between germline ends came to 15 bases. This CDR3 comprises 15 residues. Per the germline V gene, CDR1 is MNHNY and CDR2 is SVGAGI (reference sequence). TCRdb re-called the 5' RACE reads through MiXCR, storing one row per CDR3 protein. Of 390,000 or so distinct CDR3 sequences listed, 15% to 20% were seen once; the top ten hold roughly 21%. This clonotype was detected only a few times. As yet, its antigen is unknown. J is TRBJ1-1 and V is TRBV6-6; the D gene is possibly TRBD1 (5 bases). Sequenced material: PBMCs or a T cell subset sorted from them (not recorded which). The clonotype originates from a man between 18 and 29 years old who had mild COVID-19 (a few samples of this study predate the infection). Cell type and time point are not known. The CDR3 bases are TGTGCCAGCAGTTACTCTCGGGGCTACGGGAATGAAGCTTTCTTT. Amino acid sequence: CASSYSRGYGNEAFF.